The 29 T cell receptor beta chains below all came from one sample that was sequenced in a study of glioma-infiltrating T cells. The iRepertoire nested amplicon-rescue multiplex PCR amplified TCR alpha and beta CDR3s from RNA. MiXCR, applied by TCRdb to the multiplex PCR reads, yields one record per CDR3 protein. The sample shows around 130,000 distinct CDR3 sequences, 24% of them seen only once. Sequencing used glioma tissue, nonneoplastic brain tissue, or PBMCs (not recorded which). The receptors shown here come from a human donor with low-grade glioma or glioblastoma, undergoing nonglioma brain surgery, or in good health (not recorded which).

This chain uses TRBV6-6 with TRBJ2-7; D not resolved. The CDR3 spans 14 residues. CDR1 is MNHNY, CDR2 SVGAGI, per germline (reference sequence). The CDR3 here is CTSSEAGPYYEQYV. CDR3 coding DNA: TGTACCAGCAGTGAGGCTGGACCTTACTACGAGCAGTACGTC.

The rearrangement joins TRBV19 to TRBJ1-1; TRBD1 agrees at 9 bases. V lost 0 bases, J lost 10 bases, and 9 bases stayed unmatched. The CDR3 contains 15 residues. From germline, CDR1 is LNHDA and CDR2 SQIVND (reference sequence). The CDR3 sequence is CASSIDPPGQGRAFF. The CDR3 DNA reads TGTGCCAGTAGTATAGACCCACCGGGACAGGGCAGAGCTTTCTTT.

This clonotype was seen a few times. The CDR3 nucleotides read TGTGCCAGCAGCCAATACAGAATGAACACTGAAGCTTTCTTT. Its protein is CASSQYRMNTEAFF. The genes are TRBV14 and TRBJ1-1, with unresolved D. Germline lookup yields CDR1 SGHDN and CDR2 FVKESK. V was shortened by 2 bases and J by 0 bases, with 7 bases between the two germline ends. CDR3 size: 14 residues.

This clonotype was detected only a few times. V is TRBV11-2 and J is TRBJ2-1, with 8 bases fitting TRBD2. The V and J ends lost 4 bases and 2 bases, in that order; junction bases with no gene match: 7. CDR1 SGHAT and CDR2 FQNNGV come from the germline V gene. This CDR3 has 16 amino acids. The CDR3 bases are TGTGCCAGCAGCTCTCAGACTAGCGTAACCTACAATGAGCAGTTCTTC. This sequence encodes CASSSQTSVTYNEQFF.

The V and J genes are TRBV18 and TRBJ1-1, with a tentative D call TRBD1 (5 bases). V shed 5 bases and J shed 5 bases, with 18 bases lying between them. CDR1 and CDR2 from the germline V gene are KGHSH and LQKENI. The CDR3 runs 15 residues. DNA for the CDR3: TGTGCCAGCTCAGTTTATATGGGGGAAGGGACTGAAGCTTTCTTT. It is translated as CASSVYMGEGTEAFF.

Only a few counts were recorded for this clonotype. The CDR3 spells CASLTATDTEAFF. The CDR3 DNA follows: TGTGCCAGCCTGACGGCGACTGACACTGAAGCTTTCTTT. V usage is TRBV18 and J usage is TRBJ1-1; D gene ambiguous. CDR1 is KGHSH and CDR2 is LQKENI in the germline V gene. Trimming took off 8 bases at V and 3 bases at J, with 13 bases between the two ends. This CDR3 spans 13 amino acids. Variable domain in full (rest from reference TRBV18 and TRBJ1-1): NAGVMQNPRHLVRRRGQEARLRCSPMKGHSHVYWYRQLPEEGLKFMVYLQKENIIDESGMPKERFSAEFPKEGPSILRIQQVVRGDSAAYFCASLTATDTEAFFGQGTRLTVV.

By sample fraction, this clonotype is medium-sized. V gene TRBV6-2 or TRBV6-3 combines with J gene TRBJ2-1, with TRBD2 as a possible D gene (5 bases). With 0 bases removed from V and 5 bases from J, the gap between germline ends came to 23 bases. The germline V gene encodes CDR1 MNHEY and CDR2 SVGEGT. The CDR3 has 19 amino acids. The chain's CDR3 is CASSYSKKKEVGRNNEQFF. The CDR3 nucleotides are TGTGCCAGCAGTTACTCGAAAAAAAAGGAGGTCGGTAGGAACAATGAGCAGTTCTTC.

This clonotype was detected only once. The rearrangement links TRBV20-1 to TRBJ2-2; D gene uncertain. This CDR3 spans 14 amino acids. With 3 bases removed from V and 4 bases from J, the gap between germline ends came to 12 bases. Germline assignment: CDR1 DFQATT and CDR2 SNEGSKA (reference sequence). DNA for the CDR3: TGCAGTGCTAGGTGGAGTGCCCTCACCGGGGAGCTGTTTTTT. As protein: CSARWSALTGELFF.

This clonotype has only a few counts. The junction departs from germline at one end; a sequencing error may be responsible. The chain carries TRBV20-1 and TRBJ1-1, with TRBD1 identical over 12 bases. CDR1 is DFQATT and CDR2 is SNEGSKA in the germline V gene (reference sequence). The CDR3 length is 17 residues. CDR3 DNA: TGCAGTGCTAGAGATCCGGGACAGGGGGCTCCGAACGCTGAAGCTTTCTTT. Amino acid sequence: CSARDPGQGAPNAEAFF.

The J gene is TRBJ2-1, the V gene TRBV6-1, with a possible D match to TRBD1 (6 bases). Trimming took 6 bases from V and 5 from J, leaving 20 bases between them. The CDR3 extends over 16 amino acids. The germline gives CDR1 MNHNS, CDR2 SASEGT. The CDR3 loop is CASRTTTGRAHNEQFF. The CDR3 nucleotides are TGTGCCAGCAGAACAACTACAGGGCGCGCGCACAATGAGCAGTTCTTC.

As for this clonotype: Being one base from a much bigger clone, this may be a read error. The chain has TRBV7-9 and TRBJ1-1, with 8 bases identical to TRBD1. The V gene's germline CDR1 is SEHNR and CDR2 FQNEAQ (reference sequence). This CDR3 is built from 15 residues. In DNA, the CDR3 is TGTGCCAGCAGCCTAAGGACAGGGAAGAGCACTGTAGCTTTCTTT. Amino acid sequence: CASSLRTGKSTVAFF.

The chain links TRBV20-1 to TRBJ2-7; D might be TRBD1 or TRBD2, each matching 5 bases. V dropped 3 bases and J dropped 3 bases, with 12 bases sitting between them. This CDR3 contains 13 residues. Per germline, CDR1 DFQATT and CDR2 SNEGSKA (reference sequence). This chain's CDR3 is CSASRDGVYEQYV. In DNA, the CDR3 is TGCAGTGCTAGTAGGGACGGGGTCTACGAGCAGTACGTC.

V is TRBV3-1 and J is TRBJ2-5; 10 bases map to TRBD2. The J call may be incorrect, as the DNA end agrees better with TRBJ2-1. This CDR3 spans 15 amino acids. Germline V CDR1 and CDR2: LGHDT, YNNKEL (reference sequence). CDR3 in amino acids: CASSPTSGISNEQFF. The CDR3 region has the DNA TGTGCCAGCAGCCCCACTAGCGGGATTTCTAATGAGCAGTTCTTC.

The sample holds a few counts of this clonotype. The chain joins TRBV7-3 to TRBJ1-1, with D perhaps matching TRBD1 (6 bases). V lost 1 base, J lost 6 bases, and 9 bases lay in between. In germline, CDR1 is SGHTA, CDR2 FQGTGA. The CDR3 totals 13 residues. CDR3 sequence reads: CASSLKGGAEAFF. In DNA, the CDR3 is TGTGCCAGCAGCTTAAAAGGGGGGGCTGAAGCTTTCTTT.

Comments on this clonotype: One end of the junction varies from germline; a read error may be responsible. The chain uses TRBV11-2 and TRBJ2-2; possibly TRBD2 for D (6 bases). Germline lookup yields CDR1 SGHAT and CDR2 FQNNGV. The CDR3 loop spans 16 amino acids. The chain's CDR3 is CASSSLTGVNTVELFF. In DNA, the CDR3 is TGTGCCAGCAGCTCCTTGACGGGGGTGAACACCGTGGAGCTGTTTTTT.

This clonotype was counted between two and nine times. The chain recombines TRBV4-1 with TRBJ2-5; no clear D. Trimming removed 0 bases from V and 5 bases from J, with 7 bases in between. The CDR3 covers 13 residues. Looked up from germline, CDR1 is MGHRA and CDR2 is YSYEKL. Written as DNA, the CDR3 is TGCGCCAGCAGCCAAGATGATAGGGAGACCCAGTACTTC. Its protein product is CASSQDDRETQYF.

Ten or more counts support this clonotype. The CDR3 nucleotides read TGTGCCAGCAGGACCGGAGGGGGGGACACTGAAGCTTTCTTT. It yields the protein CASRTGGGDTEAFF. This chain joins TRBV28 and TRBJ1-1; possibly TRBD1 for D (6 bases). V was cut by 6 bases and J by 3 bases, with 14 bases left in between. Germline V gives CDR1 MDHEN, CDR2 SYDVKM. The CDR3 is 14 amino acids.

The V call is TRBV19, the J call TRBJ2-2; D may match TRBD1 or TRBD2 (6 bases each). This CDR3 has 14 amino acids. Trimming left V 4 bases short and J 6 bases short, with 12 bases between. Per germline, CDR1 LNHDA and CDR2 SQIVND (reference sequence). CDR3 sequence reads: CASSNRGPAGELFF. CDR3 DNA sequence: TGTGCCAGTAGTAACCGGGGGCCGGCCGGGGAGCTGTTTTTT.

This chain joins TRBV6-5 and TRBJ2-1, with a possible D match to TRBD2 (5 bases). This CDR3 is 19 amino acids long. Trimming took 0 bases from V and 6 from J, leaving 24 bases between them. CDR1 and CDR2 from the germline V gene are MNHEY and SVGAGI. CDR3 residues: CASSYSKKKEVGRVNEQFF. Written as DNA, the CDR3 is TGTGCCAGCAGTTACTCGAAAAAAAAGGAGGTCGGTAGGGTCAATGAGCAGTTCTTC.

The chain is built from TRBV5-1 and TRBJ1-4; D gene uncertain. This CDR3 has 14 residues. V gave up 0 bases and J gave up 4 bases, with 7 bases separating them. CDR1 and CDR2 (germline): SGHRS, YFSETQ. The CDR3 nucleotides are TGCGCCAGCAGCTTGGCCGCCAGTAATGAAAAACTGTTTTTT. Translation: CASSLAASNEKLFF.

This clonotype was counted at least ten times. The chain links TRBV19 to TRBJ1-5, with D perhaps TRBD1 (5 bases). The germline gives CDR1 LNHDA, CDR2 SQIVND (reference sequence). V was shortened by 3 bases and J by 6 bases, with 9 bases between the two germline ends. The CDR3 contains 13 residues. CDR3 DNA sequence: TGTGCCAGTAGTATCAGGGACCCTCAGCCCCAGCATTTT. This translates into CASSIRDPQPQHF.

The table lists this clonotype with many counts. The chain is built from TRBV28 and TRBJ1-1; unclear D gene. The CDR3 runs to 11 residues. Trimming shortened V by 5 bases and J by 5 bases, and 6 bases separated the two germline ends. Germline CDR1 is MDHEN and CDR2 is SYDVKM. CDR3 in DNA: TGTGCCAGCAGTCTCCGGACTGAAGCTTTCTTT. Translating gives CASSLRTEAFF.

V is TRBV7-2 and J is TRBJ2-1; possibly TRBD1 for D (5 bases). The CDR3 runs to 16 residues. The germline V gene has CDR1 SGHTA and CDR2 FQGNSA. V shed 1 base and J shed 6 bases, with 16 bases lying between them. CDR3 nucleotide sequence: TGTGCCAGCAGCTTAGGGGCCCACAGGTATCTCAATGAGCAGTTCTTC. As protein: CASSLGAHRYLNEQFF.

This clonotype is categorized as medium-sized. The chain joins TRBV27 to TRBJ1-1; 8 bases agree with TRBD1. CDR3 length equals 15 residues. The V gene's germline CDR1 is MNHEY and CDR2 SMNVEV (reference sequence). Losses at the gene ends were 3 bases for V and 5 bases for J; bases not matched to a gene: 8. CDR3 bases: TGTGCCAGCAGTTTGCTTGCACAGGGGGGAACTGAAGCTTTCTTT. Protein product: CASSLLAQGGTEAFF.

The chain carries TRBV18 and TRBJ2-1; 11 bases map to TRBD2. The V and J ends lost 4 bases and 15 bases, in that order; junction bases with no gene match: 8. The germline V gene has CDR1 KGHSH and CDR2 LQKENI. CDR3 length: 13 amino acids. DNA for the CDR3: TGTGCCAGCTCACAAGGGACTAGCGGCTCCCCGTTCTTC. Its protein product is CASSQGTSGSPFF.

This clonotype was detected only a few times. This sequence joins TRBV12-3 or TRBV12-4 and TRBJ1-1; D ambiguous. There are 12 residues in the CDR3. The V end lost 4 bases, the J end lost 5 bases, and 8 bases lay between the germline ends. The CDR3 coding sequence is TGTGCCAGCAGTTGGACGCGTACTGAAGCTTTCTTT. This encodes CASSWTRTEAFF.

Regarding this clonotype: The conserved phenylalanine or tryptophan normally closing the CDR3 is absent here, so this likely arose from a read error. The gene calls are TRBV2 and TRBJ1-1; D unclear. Germline-derived CDR1 and CDR2 are SNHLY and FYNNEI. The CDR3 is made up of 15 amino acids. The CDR3 reads CASRRLLSPRAEAFI. The CDR3 bases are TGCGCCAGCAGGAGACTACTCAGCCCCCGGGCTGAAGCTTTCATT.

This clonotype was counted many times. V usage is TRBV20-1 and J usage is TRBJ2-1; tentative D call: TRBD1 (5 bases). CDR1 and CDR2 (germline): DFQATT, SNEGSKA (reference sequence). V lost 0 bases, J lost 3 bases, and 15 bases lay in between. There are 16 residues in the CDR3. For the CDR3, the DNA is TGCAGTGCTAGAGATGCCGGAGACAGCATCTACAATGAGCAGTTCTTC. This sequence encodes CSARDAGDSIYNEQFF.

This clonotype was picked up many times. The CDR3 DNA sequence: TGTGCCAGCAGTTACTCCCGTATCGGCAAGGGCAATCAGCCCCAGCATTTT. Translation: CASSYSRIGKGNQPQHF. This chain joins TRBV6-6 and TRBJ1-5; D not resolved. Looked up from germline, CDR1 is MNHNY and CDR2 is SVGAGI (reference sequence). The CDR3 has 17 residues. Trimming removed 0 bases from V and 2 bases from J, with 14 bases in between.